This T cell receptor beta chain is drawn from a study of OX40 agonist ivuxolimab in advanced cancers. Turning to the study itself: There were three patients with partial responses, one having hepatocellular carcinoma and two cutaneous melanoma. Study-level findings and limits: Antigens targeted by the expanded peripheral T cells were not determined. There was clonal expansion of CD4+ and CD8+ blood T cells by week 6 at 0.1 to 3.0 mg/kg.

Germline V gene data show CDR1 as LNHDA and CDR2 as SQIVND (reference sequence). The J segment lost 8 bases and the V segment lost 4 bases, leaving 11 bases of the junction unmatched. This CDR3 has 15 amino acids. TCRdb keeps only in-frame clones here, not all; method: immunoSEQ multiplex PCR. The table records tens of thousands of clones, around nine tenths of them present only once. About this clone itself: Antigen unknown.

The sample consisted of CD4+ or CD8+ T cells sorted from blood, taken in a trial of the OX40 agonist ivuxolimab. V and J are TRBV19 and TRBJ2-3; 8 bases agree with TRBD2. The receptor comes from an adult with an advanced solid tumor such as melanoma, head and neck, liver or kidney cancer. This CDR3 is CASSTGTRGEGTQYF. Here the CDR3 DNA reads TGTGCCAGTAGTACCGGGACTAGGGGAGAAGGTACGCAGTATTTT.